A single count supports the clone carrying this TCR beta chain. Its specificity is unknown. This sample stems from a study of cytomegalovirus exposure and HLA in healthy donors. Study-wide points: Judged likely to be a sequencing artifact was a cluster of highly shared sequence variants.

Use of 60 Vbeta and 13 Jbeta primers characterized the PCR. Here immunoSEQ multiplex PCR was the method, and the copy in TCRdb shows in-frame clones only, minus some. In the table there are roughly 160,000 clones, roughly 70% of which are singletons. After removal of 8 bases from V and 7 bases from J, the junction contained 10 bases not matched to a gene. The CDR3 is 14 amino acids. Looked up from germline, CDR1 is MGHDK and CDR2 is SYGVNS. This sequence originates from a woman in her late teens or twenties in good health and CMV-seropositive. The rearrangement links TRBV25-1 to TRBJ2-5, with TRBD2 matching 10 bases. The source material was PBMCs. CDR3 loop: CASSEGGTSATQYF. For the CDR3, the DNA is TGTGCCAGCTCGGAGGGGGGGACTAGCGCGACCCAGTACTTC.